These T cell receptor beta chains were read from a single sample in a study of T cells in Graves' hyperthyroidism and ophthalmopathy. TCRdb reprocessed the multiplex PCR reads via MiXCR and lists one record per CDR3 protein. Among 450,000 to 700,000 distinct CDR3 sequences, 46% were seen once, and the ten largest hold 15% to 20%. Sequenced sample: peripheral blood or thyroid tissue (not recorded which). The source is an adult woman with Graves' disease, either hyperthyroidism or ophthalmopathy (not recorded which). Each CDR3 is given with its conserved first and last residue. The D gene is left open where the match is weak. Clone sizes are given selectively: once, few, many, or a class where the clone is expanded.

TGTGCCAGTAGTATGGGGATCCGTGGCGGAGAACTGTTTTTT	CASSMGIRGGELFF	NA	NA	TRBJ1-4	TRBV19
TGTGCCAGCAGCGTAGACGGTAGGGTGAACACTGAAGCTTTCTTT	CASSVDGRVNTEAFF	NA	NA	TRBJ1-1	TRBV7-9
TGTGCCAGTACCCAATCCGGACCTACGGGGACCCAGTACTTC	CASTQSGPTGTQYF	NA	NA	TRBJ2-5	TRBV19
TGTGCCAGCAGTCCCGGACAGGGGTTCGATCAGCCCCAGCATTTT	CASSPGQGFDQPQHF	NA	TRBD1	TRBJ1-5	TRBV10-2
TGTGCCATCAGTGAGTCCCTGACGGTGGCGGGAAGCACTGAAGCTTTCTTT	CAISESLTVAGSTEAFF	many	NA	TRBJ1-1	TRBV10-3
TGTGCCTGGAGTGTACTAAGGGGGGCGCATGATTCACCCCTCCACTTT	CAWSVLRGAHDSPLHF	NA	NA	TRBJ1-6	TRBV30
TGTGCCAGCAGTTTAGCAGGGGCCAACACTGAAGCTTTCTTT	CASSLAGANTEAFF	many	NA	TRBJ1-1	TRBV12-3/TRBV12-4
TGTGCCAGTACTGGACAGTTCGGTCAGCCCCAGCATTTT	CASTGQFGQPQHF	many	NA	TRBJ1-5	TRBV19
TGTGCCACCAGTGTGAACTACGGGAGGGATACGCAGTATTTT	CATSVNYGRDTQYF	many	TRBD2	TRBJ2-3	TRBV24-1
TGTGCCAGCAGCTTTGCGGGTGGGGGCACTGAAGCTTTCTTT	CASSFAGGGTEAFF	many	NA	TRBJ1-1	TRBV5-5
TGCGCCAGCAGCTTGGAAGCTAGCGGACTCACCGGGGAGCTGTTTTTT	CASSLEASGLTGELFF	NA	TRBD2	TRBJ2-2	TRBV5-1
TGCAGTGTAAGACTTAACTATGGCTACACCTTC	CSVRLNYGYTF	few	NA	TRBJ1-2	TRBV20-1
TGCAGTGCTAGCCCATCGACCGGGGAGCAGTACTTC	CSASPSTGEQYF	many	NA	TRBJ2-7	TRBV20-1
TGTGCCATCAGTGAGGGGCAGGGGGGCCAGCCCCAGCATTTT	CAISEGQGGQPQHF	NA	TRBD1	TRBJ1-5	TRBV10-3
TGCAGCGTTGAAGAGGCCAGGGAGGGTTACGAGCAGTACTTC	CSVEEAREGYEQYF	NA	TRBD2	TRBJ2-7	TRBV29-1
TGTGCCAGCCACAGGAAGGGTATGGAGAACACCATATATTTT	CASHRKGMENTIYF	NA	NA	TRBJ1-3	TRBV12-3/TRBV12-4
TGTGCCACCAGTGACTCCGGACAGGGGGCGGAGACCCAGTACTTC	CATSDSGQGAETQYF	NA	TRBD1	TRBJ2-5	TRBV24-1
TGTGCCAGCAGCTCGGGTTCCGGACAGGCCAATTCACCCCTCCACTTT	CASSSGSGQANSPLHF	many	TRBD1	TRBJ1-6	TRBV7-6
TGCAGTGCGTCCGGGGTGAGAGTCGAAAATCAGCCCCAGCATTTT	CSASGVRVENQPQHF	once	NA	TRBJ1-5	TRBV20-1
TGTGCCAGTAGTATGGGGCGAGGGCAGCCCCAGCATTTT	CASSMGRGQPQHF	few	NA	TRBJ1-5	TRBV19
TGCAGTGCTAGTAACAGGGATAATTCACCCCTCCACTTT	CSASNRDNSPLHF	many	NA	TRBJ1-6	TRBV20-1
TGTGCCAGCAGCCAAGGGACTAGCGGGATCCACGAGCAGTACTTC	CASSQGTSGIHEQYF	NA	TRBD2	TRBJ2-7	TRBV3-1
TGTGCCAGCAGTGAAGCAGGGACAGGGGGATATGGCTACACCTTC	CASSEAGTGGYGYTF	NA	TRBD1	TRBJ1-2	TRBV25-1
TGCGCCAGCAGCCAAAGGTTGGGGATTGCAACTAATGAAAAACTGTTTTTT	CASSQRLGIATNEKLFF	NA	NA	TRBJ1-4	TRBV4-1
TGTGCCAGCAGCTTGGAAGGGACAGGGGTTCCCTATGGCTACACCTTC	CASSLEGTGVPYGYTF	NA	TRBD1	TRBJ1-2	TRBV11-2
TGCAGCCTCGGGAGGACAGGGGGAGTGACAGATACGCAGTATTTT	CSLGRTGGVTDTQYF	few	TRBD1	TRBJ2-3	TRBV29-1
TGTGCCAGTAGTATATCCGGATCGACTGAAGCTTTCTTT	CASSISGSTEAFF	many	NA	TRBJ1-1	TRBV19
TGTGCCAGCAGGGACCTAAAACGGATTGGGAATCCACCCCTCCACTTT	CASRDLKRIGNPPLHF	NA	NA	TRBJ1-6	TRBV7-9
TGCAGTGCCGAGGTAGTGGGACAATATGCGGAGACCCAGTACTTC	CSAEVVGQYAETQYF	NA	NA	TRBJ2-5	TRBV20-1
TGTGCCGCGAGGCAGGCTGGGACGAACACCGGGGAGCTGTTTTTT	CAARQAGTNTGELFF	few	NA	TRBJ2-2	TRBV15
TGCGCCAGCAGCGGGAAGGGGGCGCATGGCTACACCTTC	CASSGKGAHGYTF	NA	TRBD1	TRBJ1-2	TRBV15
TGTGCCAGTAGTATAGGTGGCAATCAGCCCCAGCATTTT	CASSIGGNQPQHF	many	NA	TRBJ1-5	TRBV19
TGTGCCAGCAGTTTGCTCGCACCTAACTACGAGCAGTACTTC	CASSLLAPNYEQYF	NA	NA	TRBJ2-7	TRBV28
TGTGCCACCTGGGCAGGGGGAACCTACGAGCAGTACTTC	CATWAGGTYEQYF	few	TRBD1	TRBJ2-7	TRBV27
TGTGCCACCTCGACAGGGATGGTCTCCTACGAGCAGTACTTC	CATSTGMVSYEQYF	many	TRBD1	TRBJ2-7	TRBV25-1
TGTGCCAGCAGTTTAAGGGGGGCCCAGTACTTC	CASSLRGAQYF	NA	NA	TRBJ2-5	TRBV7-2
TGTGCCAGCAGCTTAGGTTTTCAGGGGGCGAGAAAGAACTATGGCTACACCTTC	CASSLGFQGARKNYGYTF	many	TRBD1	TRBJ1-2	TRBV7-6
TGTGCCACCAGTGATTCCAGGGTACAAGTGGGCTACACCTTC	CATSDSRVQVGYTF	many	NA	TRBJ1-2	TRBV24-1
TGTGCCAGCAGTCCTGGGCTAGCGGTTGAGTCCTACGGGCAGTACTTC	CASSPGLAVESYGQYF	NA	TRBD2	TRBJ2-7	TRBV7-9
TGCAGTGCCGAGAGAGCAGGGGGCGGATATCATGGCTACACCTTC	CSAERAGGGYHGYTF	NA	TRBD1	TRBJ1-2	TRBV20-1
TGCGCCAGCAGCATTTATTATAACTATGGCTACACCTTC	CASSIYYNYGYTF	many	NA	TRBJ1-2	TRBV5-1
TGTGCCAGCAGAATGGGGACAGGGGGGGAGTACAATGAGCAGTTCTTC	CASRMGTGGEYNEQFF	few	TRBD1	TRBJ2-1	TRBV28
TGTGCCAGCAGCTTAGCCTGGGGACAGTTCCAAGAGACCCAGCATTTT	CASSLAWGQFQETQHF	NA	TRBD1	TRBJ1-5	TRBV7-9
TGTGCCAGCAGCTTAGTCGGGGGGAACACTGAAGCTTTCTTT	CASSLVGGNTEAFF	many	NA	TRBJ1-1	TRBV11-2
TGCAGTGCTAGAAGCGCTCGGGGGTCCACCGAAGCTTTCTTT	CSARSARGSTEAFF	NA	NA	TRBJ1-1	TRBV20-1
TGTGCCAGCAGTGCAGGACACGGACTTAGCAATCAGCCCCAGCATTTT	CASSAGHGLSNQPQHF	NA	NA	TRBJ1-5	TRBV2
TGTGCCAGCAGTACCGCAGGGGGCAGAGGCAATCAGCCCCAGCATTTT	CASSTAGGRGNQPQHF	NA	TRBD1	TRBJ1-5	TRBV2
TGTGCCAGCAGTTTATTCCGGGACCAAGAGACCCAGTACTTC	CASSLFRDQETQYF	NA	NA	TRBJ2-5	TRBV12-3/TRBV12-4
TGTGCCAGCAGCCCTAAAGGGACAGACAATCAGCCCCAGCATTTT	CASSPKGTDNQPQHF	many	TRBD1	TRBJ1-5	TRBV9
TGTGCCAGCAGCGCCGGCAGCGCTAACTATGGCTACACCTTC	CASSAGSANYGYTF	NA	NA	TRBJ1-2	TRBV5-6
TGTGCCAGCAGTTACCCTACAGGGGCCGCCGAGGACGCTTTCTTT	CASSYPTGAAEDAFF	NA	TRBD1	TRBJ1-1	TRBV6-6
TGTGCCAGCACCCAAAAGAGGGACGGGGCGAACGAGCAGTACTTC	CASTQKRDGANEQYF	NA	NA	TRBJ2-7	TRBV7-2
TGTGCCAGTAGGACAGCGGCGGTAGGGGCCCAGTACTTC	CASRTAAVGAQYF	few	NA	TRBJ2-5	TRBV19
TGCGCCAGCAGCTTGGAGGCAGAGCCAATCACCCAGTACTTC	CASSLEAEPITQYF	few	NA	TRBJ2-5	TRBV5-1
TGTGCCAGCAGGGGACAGTCGCAGCATTTT	CASRGQSQHF	NA	TRBD1	TRBJ1-5	TRBV12-3/TRBV12-4